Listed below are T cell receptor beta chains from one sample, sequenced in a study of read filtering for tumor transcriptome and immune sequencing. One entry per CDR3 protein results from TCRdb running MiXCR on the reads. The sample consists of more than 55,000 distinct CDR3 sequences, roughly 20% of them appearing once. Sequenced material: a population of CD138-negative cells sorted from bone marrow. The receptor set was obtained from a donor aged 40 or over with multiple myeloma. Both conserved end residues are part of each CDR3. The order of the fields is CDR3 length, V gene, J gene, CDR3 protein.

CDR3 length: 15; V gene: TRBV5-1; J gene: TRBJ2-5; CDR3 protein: CASSFSSGAQETQYF
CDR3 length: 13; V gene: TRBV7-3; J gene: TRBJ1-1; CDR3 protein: CASSLGRNTEAFF
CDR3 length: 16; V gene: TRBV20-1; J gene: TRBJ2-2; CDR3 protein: CSARDVVGESTGELFF
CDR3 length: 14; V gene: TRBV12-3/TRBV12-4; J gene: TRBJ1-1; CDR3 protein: CASRAGTANTEAFF
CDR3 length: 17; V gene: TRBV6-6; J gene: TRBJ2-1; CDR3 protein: CASSVGRAFSSYNEQFF
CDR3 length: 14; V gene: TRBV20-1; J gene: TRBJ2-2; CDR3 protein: CSARKAGGAGELFF
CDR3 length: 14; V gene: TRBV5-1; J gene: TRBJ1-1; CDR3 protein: CASSLGEPGTEAFF
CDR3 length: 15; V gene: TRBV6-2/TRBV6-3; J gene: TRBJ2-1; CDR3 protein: CASIPGLAGYNGQFF
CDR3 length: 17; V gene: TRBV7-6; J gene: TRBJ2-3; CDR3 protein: CASSLEPGQGRSDTQYF
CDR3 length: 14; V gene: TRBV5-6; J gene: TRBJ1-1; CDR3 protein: CASSRGQANTEAFF
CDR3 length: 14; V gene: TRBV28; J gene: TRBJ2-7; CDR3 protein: CASSPAGVRHEQYF
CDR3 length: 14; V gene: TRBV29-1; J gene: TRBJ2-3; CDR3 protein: CSAKSGRFTDTQYF
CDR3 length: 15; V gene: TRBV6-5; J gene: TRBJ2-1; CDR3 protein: CASRSGTSGDNEQFF
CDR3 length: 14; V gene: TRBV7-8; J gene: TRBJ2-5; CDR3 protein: CASSLVGVGETQYF
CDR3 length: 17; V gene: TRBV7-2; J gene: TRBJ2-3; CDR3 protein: CASSLQGAQDVLNTQYF
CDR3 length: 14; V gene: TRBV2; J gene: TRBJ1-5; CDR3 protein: CASSGQGEGQPQHF
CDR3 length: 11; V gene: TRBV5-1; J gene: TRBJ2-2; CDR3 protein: CASSFAGELFF
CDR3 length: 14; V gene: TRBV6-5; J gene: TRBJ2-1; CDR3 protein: CASSSPAGGNEQFF
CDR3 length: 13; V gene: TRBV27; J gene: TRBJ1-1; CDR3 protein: CASSLLRNTEAFF
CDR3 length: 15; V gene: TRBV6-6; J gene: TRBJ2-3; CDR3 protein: CASSNPGQGKDTQYF
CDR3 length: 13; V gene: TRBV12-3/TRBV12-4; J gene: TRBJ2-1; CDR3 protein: CASSLTTSDEQFF
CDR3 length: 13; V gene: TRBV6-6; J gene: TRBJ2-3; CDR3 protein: CASSEGWTDTQYF
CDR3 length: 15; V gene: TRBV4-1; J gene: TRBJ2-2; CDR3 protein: CASSQGDTYTGELFF
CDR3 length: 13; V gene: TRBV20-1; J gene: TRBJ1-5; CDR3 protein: CSAITDYNQPQHF
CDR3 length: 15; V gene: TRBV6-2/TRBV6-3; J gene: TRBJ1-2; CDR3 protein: CASRAPGGSNYGYTF
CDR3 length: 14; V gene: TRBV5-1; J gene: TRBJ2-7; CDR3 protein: CASRDNGKVHEQYF
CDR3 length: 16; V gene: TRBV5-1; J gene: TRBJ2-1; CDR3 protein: CTSSLRGTSGGNEQFF
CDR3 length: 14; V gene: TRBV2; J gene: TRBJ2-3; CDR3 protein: CASSTGSAGDTQYF
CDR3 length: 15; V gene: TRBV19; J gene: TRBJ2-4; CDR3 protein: CASSKPSGAKNIQYF
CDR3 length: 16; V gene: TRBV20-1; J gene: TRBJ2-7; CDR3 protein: CSARDTRGGNGYEQYF
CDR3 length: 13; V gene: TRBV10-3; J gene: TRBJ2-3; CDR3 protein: CAISELGTDTQYF
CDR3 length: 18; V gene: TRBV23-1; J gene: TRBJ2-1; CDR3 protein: CASSHVLTRLSSYNEQFF
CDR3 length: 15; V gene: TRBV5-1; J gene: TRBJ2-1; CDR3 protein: CASFFTSGSYNEQFF
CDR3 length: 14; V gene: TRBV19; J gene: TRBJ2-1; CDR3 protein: CASRASGSRNEQFF
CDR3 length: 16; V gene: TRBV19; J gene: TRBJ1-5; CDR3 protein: CASILAGGDSNQPQHF
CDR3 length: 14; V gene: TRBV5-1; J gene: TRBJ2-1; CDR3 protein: CASTGVDSYNEQFF
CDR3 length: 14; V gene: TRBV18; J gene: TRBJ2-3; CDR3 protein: CASSWSRGPDTQYF
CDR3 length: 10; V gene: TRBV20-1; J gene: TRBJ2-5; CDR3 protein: CSASTETQYF
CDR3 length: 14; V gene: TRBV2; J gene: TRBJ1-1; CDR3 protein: CASSTQRLNTEAFF
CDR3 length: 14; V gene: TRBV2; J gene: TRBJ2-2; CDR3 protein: CASASGPNTGELFF
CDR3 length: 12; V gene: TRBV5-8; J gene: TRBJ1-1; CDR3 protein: CASSRPSTEAFF
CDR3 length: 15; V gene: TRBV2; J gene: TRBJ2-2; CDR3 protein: CASRESGQATGELFF
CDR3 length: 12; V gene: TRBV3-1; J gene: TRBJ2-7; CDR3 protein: CASSQRNYEQYF
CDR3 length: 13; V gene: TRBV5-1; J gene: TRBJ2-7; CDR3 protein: CASNGGEGYEQYF
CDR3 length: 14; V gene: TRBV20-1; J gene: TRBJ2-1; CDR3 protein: CSASTGPSYNEQFF
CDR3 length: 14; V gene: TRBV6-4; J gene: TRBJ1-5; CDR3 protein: CARYRVQCNQPQHF